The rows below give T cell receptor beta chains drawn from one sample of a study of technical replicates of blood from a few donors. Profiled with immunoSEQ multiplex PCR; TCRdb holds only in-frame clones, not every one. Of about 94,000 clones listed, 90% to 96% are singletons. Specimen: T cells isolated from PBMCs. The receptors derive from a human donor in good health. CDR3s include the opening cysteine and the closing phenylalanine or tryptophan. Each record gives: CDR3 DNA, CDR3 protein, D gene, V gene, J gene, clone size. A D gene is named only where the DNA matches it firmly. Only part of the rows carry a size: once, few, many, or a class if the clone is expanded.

CDR3 DNA: TGTGCCAGCAGTTTGGGACTACTCAGCTCCTACGAGCAGTACTTC; CDR3 protein: CASSLGLLSSYEQYF; D gene: TRBD2; V gene: TRBV28; J gene: TRBJ2-7; clone size: -
CDR3 DNA: TGCGCCAGCGGACGGGGGTCGTTC; CDR3 protein: CASGRGSF; D gene: -; V gene: TRBV10-1; J gene: TRBJ2-7; clone size: -
CDR3 DNA: TGTGCCAGCAGTTACTCGTTAGAGTACTACGAGCAGTACTTC; CDR3 protein: CASSYSLEYYEQYF; D gene: -; V gene: TRBV6-5; J gene: TRBJ2-7; clone size: -
CDR3 DNA: TGTGCCAGTAGTATCCTGTCAGGGACAGATACGCAGTATTTT; CDR3 protein: CASSILSGTDTQYF; D gene: -; V gene: TRBV19; J gene: TRBJ2-3; clone size: -
CDR3 DNA: TGTGCCAGCAGCGAAGGGGACAGGGGGCAGACTGAAGCTTTCTTT; CDR3 protein: CASSEGDRGQTEAFF; D gene: TRBD1; V gene: TRBV9; J gene: TRBJ1-1; clone size: -
CDR3 DNA: TGTGCCAGCAGTGAAGAGGGCAGGGTTCTTGCTGAAGCTTTCTTT; CDR3 protein: CASSEEGRVLAEAFF; D gene: -; V gene: TRBV6-1; J gene: TRBJ1-1; clone size: -
CDR3 DNA: TGTGCCAGCAGCGTAGAAGCGGTCTCCTACAATGAGCAGTTCTTC; CDR3 protein: CASSVEAVSYNEQFF; D gene: -; V gene: TRBV9; J gene: TRBJ2-1; clone size: -
CDR3 DNA: TGCGCCAGTGAGGATGTCGGGGAGCTGTTTTTT; CDR3 protein: CASEDVGELFF; D gene: -; V gene: TRBV10-2; J gene: TRBJ2-2; clone size: -
CDR3 DNA: TGCGCCAGCAGCCAACGAGAGGCAGGGTCGGTCTATGGCTACACCTTC; CDR3 protein: CASSQREAGSVYGYTF; D gene: -; V gene: TRBV4-1; J gene: TRBJ1-2; clone size: -
CDR3 DNA: TGTGCCAAAGGGAGGGGCTACGAGCAGTACTTC; CDR3 protein: CAKGRGYEQYF; D gene: TRBD2; V gene: TRBV27; J gene: TRBJ2-7; clone size: once
CDR3 DNA: TGCGCCAGCAGCTTGGCCGGGAGGGGTGGCTACACCTTC; CDR3 protein: CASSLAGRGGYTF; D gene: -; V gene: TRBV5-1; J gene: TRBJ1-2; clone size: -
CDR3 DNA: TGCGCCAGCAGCTTGGTGGCGGCACAAGAGACCCAGTACTTC; CDR3 protein: CASSLVAAQETQYF; D gene: -; V gene: TRBV5-1; J gene: TRBJ2-5; clone size: -
CDR3 DNA: TGTGCCAGCAGAGGAGCTAGCGGGGGACAAGAGACCCAGTACTTC; CDR3 protein: CASRGASGGQETQYF; D gene: TRBD2; V gene: TRBV11-2; J gene: TRBJ2-5; clone size: -
CDR3 DNA: TGTGCCAGCAGCCTGAGGGGGTGGAGCTCCTACAATGAGCAGTTCTTC; CDR3 protein: CASSLRGWSSYNEQFF; D gene: -; V gene: TRBV11-3; J gene: TRBJ2-1; clone size: -
CDR3 DNA: TGTGCCACCAGCAGACGGGCGGGGAACGCGGCTTTCTTT; CDR3 protein: CATSRRAGNAAFF; D gene: -; V gene: TRBV15; J gene: TRBJ1-1; clone size: once
CDR3 DNA: TGTGCCAGCAGTGAAGGAGGGGGCACTGAAGCTTTCTTT; CDR3 protein: CASSEGGGTEAFF; D gene: -; V gene: TRBV2; J gene: TRBJ1-1; clone size: once
CDR3 DNA: TGCGCCAGCAGCCTCGGACAGCCGTCCTCCTACGAGCAGTACTTC; CDR3 protein: CASSLGQPSSYEQYF; D gene: -; V gene: TRBV5-1; J gene: TRBJ2-7; clone size: -
CDR3 DNA: TGCGCCAGCAGTCCCCTCCGCGGGACGCTCATTGAAAAACTGTTTTTT; CDR3 protein: CASSPLRGTLIEKLFF; D gene: -; V gene: TRBV23-1; J gene: TRBJ1-4; clone size: -
CDR3 DNA: TGTGCCAGCAGTTTCCGGGACAGGGATGGCTACACCTTC; CDR3 protein: CASSFRDRDGYTF; D gene: TRBD1; V gene: TRBV27; J gene: TRBJ1-2; clone size: -
CDR3 DNA: TGTGCCAGCAGCAGCCCAACGGGACAAAAGACCTCTTGGTATGGCTACACCTTC; CDR3 protein: CASSSPTGQKTSWYGYTF; D gene: -; V gene: TRBV5-4; J gene: TRBJ1-2; clone size: -
CDR3 DNA: TGTGCCAGCAGCGAAGGCGGGAGGTCTTCACCCCTCCACTTT; CDR3 protein: CASSEGGRSSPLHF; D gene: -; V gene: TRBV7-9; J gene: TRBJ1-6; clone size: -
CDR3 DNA: TGTGCCAGCAGTGCCGGGACAGTTTGGGGCTACACCTTC; CDR3 protein: CASSAGTVWGYTF; D gene: TRBD1; V gene: TRBV6-5; J gene: TRBJ1-2; clone size: -
CDR3 DNA: TGTGCCAGCAGTTTTTTACAGGGTCGCGGAAACACCATATATTTT; CDR3 protein: CASSFLQGRGNTIYF; D gene: -; V gene: TRBV6-5; J gene: TRBJ1-3; clone size: -
CDR3 DNA: TGTGCCAGCAGTGAAATTCTCGGGTCGAACACTGAAGCTTTCTTT; CDR3 protein: CASSEILGSNTEAFF; D gene: -; V gene: TRBV6-1; J gene: TRBJ1-1; clone size: -
CDR3 DNA: TGTGCCAGCAGCTTCGCCAGCGGGAGTAGGACAGATACGCAGTATTTT; CDR3 protein: CASSFASGSRTDTQYF; D gene: TRBD2; V gene: TRBV5-4; J gene: TRBJ2-3; clone size: -
CDR3 DNA: TGTGCCAGCAGCCCTCTACCCTACGAGCAGTACTTC; CDR3 protein: CASSPLPYEQYF; D gene: -; V gene: TRBV28; J gene: TRBJ2-7; clone size: -
CDR3 DNA: TGTGCCAGCAGCGTAGACGGCAGGGGGCTTTCACCCCTCCACTTT; CDR3 protein: CASSVDGRGLSPLHF; D gene: TRBD1; V gene: TRBV9; J gene: TRBJ1-6; clone size: -
CDR3 DNA: TGTGCCAGTACCCCAAGGGGACAGGGGGCGAAATTTACCCAGCCCCAGCATTTT; CDR3 protein: CASTPRGQGAKFTQPQHF; D gene: TRBD1; V gene: TRBV19; J gene: TRBJ1-5; clone size: -
CDR3 DNA: TGTGCCAGCAGACAGAACACCGGGGAGCTGTTTTTT; CDR3 protein: CASRQNTGELFF; D gene: -; V gene: TRBV6-4; J gene: TRBJ2-2; clone size: -
CDR3 DNA: TGTGCCAGCAGCTTGGGACAGACGTCCTACGAGCAGTACTTC; CDR3 protein: CASSLGQTSYEQYF; D gene: -; V gene: TRBV5-6; J gene: TRBJ2-7; clone size: -
CDR3 DNA: TGCGCCAGCAGCCAAAGACCGACAGGGAACACAGATACGCAGTATTTT; CDR3 protein: CASSQRPTGNTDTQYF; D gene: TRBD1; V gene: TRBV4-1; J gene: TRBJ2-3; clone size: -